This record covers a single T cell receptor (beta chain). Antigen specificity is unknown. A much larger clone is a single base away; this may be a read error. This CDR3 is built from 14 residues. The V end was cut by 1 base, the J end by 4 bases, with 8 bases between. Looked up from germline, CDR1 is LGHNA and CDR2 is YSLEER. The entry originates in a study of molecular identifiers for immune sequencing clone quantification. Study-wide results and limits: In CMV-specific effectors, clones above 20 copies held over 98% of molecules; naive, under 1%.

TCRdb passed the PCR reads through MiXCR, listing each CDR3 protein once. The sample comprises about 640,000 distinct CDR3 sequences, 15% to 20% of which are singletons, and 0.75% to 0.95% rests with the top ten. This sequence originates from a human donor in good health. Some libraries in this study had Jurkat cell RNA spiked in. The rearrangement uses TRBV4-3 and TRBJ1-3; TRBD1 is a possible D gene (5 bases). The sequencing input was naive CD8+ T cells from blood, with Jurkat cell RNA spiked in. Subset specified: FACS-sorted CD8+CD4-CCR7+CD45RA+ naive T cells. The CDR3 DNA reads TGCGCCAGCAGCCAAGGAAGGGGCGGAAACACCATATATTTT. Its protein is CASSQGRGGNTIYF.